A single sample is the source of the 29 T cell receptor beta chains below, sequenced in a study of blood T cell repertoires in COVID-19. TCRdb keeps only in-frame clones here, not all; method: immunoSEQ multiplex PCR. The sample records fewer than 250,000 clones, about 91% being singletons. Sequenced material: peripheral blood. Receptor source: a man younger than 45 with acute or convalescent COVID-19.

The CDR3 coding sequence is TGCGCCAGCAGTCATGGGTCAGGCCGAGATTCACCCCTCCACTTT. Residues: CASSHGSGRDSPLHF. The genes are TRBV5-1 and TRBJ1-6; the D is unclear. V shed 5 bases and J shed 8 bases, with 17 bases lying between them. The CDR3 is 15 amino acids. Germline V gene data show CDR1 as SGHRS and CDR2 as YFSETQ.

This clone was recorded a few times. The rearrangement links TRBV11-2 to TRBJ2-3; D call uncertain. This CDR3 comprises 16 residues. Germline-derived CDR1 and CDR2 are SGHAT and FQNNGV. The germline V and J ends were trimmed by 5 bases and 1 base, with 16 bases remaining between them. DNA for the CDR3: TGTGCCAGCAGCCGAGCGAATCCAACGGGCACAGATACGCAGTATTTT. Encoded protein: CASSRANPTGTDTQYF.

As regards this clone: This sample includes further DNA sequences coding for the same CDR3. The genes are TRBV5-1 and TRBJ2-3; TRBD2 agrees at 9 bases. V shed 0 bases and J 4 bases; nucleotides not matched to a gene: 3. The length of the CDR3 is 15 residues. CDR1 and CDR2 (germline): SGHRS, YFSETQ. The CDR3 nucleotides read TGCGCCAGCAGCTTGGCAGCGGGAGGCCCAGATACGCAGTATTTT. Its translation is CASSLAAGGPDTQYF.

V usage is TRBV29-1 and J usage is TRBJ2-1; no reliable D call. Between the trimmed V and J ends, which lost 6 bases and 3 bases, there was a span of 3 bases. The length of the CDR3 is 10 residues. Germline loops: CDR1 SQVTM, CDR2 ANQGSEA. The CDR3 reads CSVYYNEQFF. In nucleotides, the CDR3 is TGCAGCGTGTACTACAATGAGCAGTTCTTC.

This rearrangement joins TRBV2 to TRBJ1-4; D might be TRBD1 (6 bases). V shed 5 bases and J shed 0 bases, with 10 bases lying between them. The CDR3 runs to 15 residues. From germline, CDR1 is SNHLY and CDR2 FYNNEI. Here the CDR3 reads CASSRRQATNEKLFF. In nucleotides, the CDR3 is TGTGCCAGCAGTCGCAGACAGGCAACTAATGAAAAACTGTTTTTT.

This clone occurred once. This sample also contains other DNA sequences that code for the same CDR3. The chain uses TRBV3-1 (or the pseudogene TRBV3-2) and TRBJ1-1; D call uncertain. The V gene's germline CDR1 is LGHDT and CDR2 YNNKEL (reference sequence). The CDR3 covers 13 residues. V was cut by 1 base and J by 5 bases, with 8 bases left in between. Here the CDR3 reads CASSQGGGTEAFF. Here the CDR3 DNA reads TGTGCCAGCAGCCAAGGAGGTGGGACTGAAGCTTTCTTT.

The V and J genes are TRBV6-4 and TRBJ1-1; 8 bases match TRBD1. With V trimmed by 5 bases and J by 5 bases, 13 bases remained unmatched. This CDR3 is 16 amino acids long. From germline, CDR1 is MRHNA and CDR2 SNTAGT. CDR3 DNA: TGTGCCAGCAGTAGGGACAGGCAACCTTCAGGGACTGAAGCTTTCTTT. Translated: CASSRDRQPSGTEAFF.

The chain employs TRBV3-1 (or the pseudogene TRBV3-2) and TRBJ2-3; D gene uncertain. The CDR3 is 16 amino acids. The V gene lost 0 bases and the J gene lost 7 bases, with 17 bases spanning the gap. Germline V gene lookup returns CDR1 LGHDT and CDR2 YNNKEL (reference sequence). CDR3 DNA sequence: TGTGCCAGCAGCCAAGATCCTCCCACAATAATGAATACGCAGTATTTT. Amino acids: CASSQDPPTIMNTQYF.

The gene calls are TRBV7-2 and TRBJ2-3; 8 bases agree with TRBD2. J lost 4 bases, V lost 5 bases, and 11 bases had no gene match. The germline gives CDR1 SGHTA, CDR2 FQGNSA. This CDR3 contains 16 residues. The CDR3 loop is CASSPGGVRGADTQYF. For the CDR3, the DNA is TGTGCCAGCAGCCCCGGGGGGGTAAGGGGGGCAGATACGCAGTATTTT.

V is TRBV5-5 and J is TRBJ2-7; 8 bases map to TRBD1. The CDR3 is made up of 15 amino acids. After removal of 2 bases from V and 4 bases from J, the junction contained 8 bases not matched to a gene. Per the germline V gene, CDR1 is SGHKS and CDR2 is YYEKEE (reference sequence). The chain's CDR3 is CASSFSGQVPYEQYF. The CDR3 DNA sequence: TGTGCCAGCAGCTTCTCGGGACAGGTCCCATACGAGCAGTACTTC.

The V gene is TRBV6-5, the J gene TRBJ1-1; D gene ambiguous. V dropped 6 bases and J dropped 5 bases, with 19 bases sitting between them. This CDR3 region has 15 residues. The germline V gene encodes CDR1 MNHEY and CDR2 SVGAGI. Here the CDR3 DNA reads TGTGCCAGCAGCCTCCGCCTGCCGGGTTGGACTGAAGCTTTCTTT. Its protein is CASSLRLPGWTEAFF.

J is TRBJ2-1 and V is TRBV28; TRBD2 is a possible D gene (6 bases). The V gene's germline CDR1 is MDHEN and CDR2 SYDVKM. Trimming left V 7 bases short and J 7 bases short, with 11 bases between. The CDR3 has 12 amino acids. The CDR3 reads CASNILANEQFF. CDR3 DNA: TGTGCCAGCAACATACTAGCAAATGAGCAGTTCTTC.

The J gene is TRBJ2-2, the V gene TRBV7-6, with TRBD1 identical over 7 bases. V shed 7 bases and J 9 bases; nucleotides not matched to a gene: 5. This CDR3 region has 12 residues. Germline lookup yields CDR1 SGHVS and CDR2 FNYEAQ. CDR3 nucleotides: TGTGCCAGCACCGTAGGGGGCAGGGAGCTGTTTTTT. This encodes CASTVGGRELFF.

This chain connects TRBV28 to TRBJ1-6; perhaps TRBD1 as D (6 bases). From germline, CDR1 is MDHEN and CDR2 SYDVKM. There are 16 residues in the CDR3. V was trimmed by 4 bases and J by 9 bases, leaving 19 bases between them. CDR3 protein: CASSSPQGVNRSPLHF. CDR3 nucleotide sequence: TGTGCCAGCAGTTCCCCACAGGGAGTTAATCGTTCACCCCTCCACTTT. Drawing the rest from reference TRBV28 and TRBJ1-6, the complete variable domain is DVKVTQSSRYLVKRTGEKVFLECVQDMDHENMFWYRQDPGLGLRLIYFSYDVKMKEKGDIPEGYSVSREKKERFSLILESASTNQTSMYLCASSSPQGVNRSPLHFGNGTRLTVT.

The rearrangement uses TRBV19 and TRBJ1-6, with D perhaps matching TRBD1 (6 bases). The V end lost 8 bases, the J end lost 1 base, and 15 bases lay between the germline ends. The CDR3 has 16 amino acids. Per germline, CDR1 LNHDA and CDR2 SQIVND (reference sequence). CDR3 region: CASLRGMFSYNSPLHF. As DNA, the CDR3 is TGTGCCAGTCTGAGGGGGATGTTTTCCTATAATTCACCCCTCCACTTT.

The rearrangement uses TRBV7-9 and TRBJ2-6; the match to TRBD1 covers 7 bases. V gave up 5 bases and J gave up 0 bases; unmatched junction bases: 7. The CDR3 sequence is 17 residues long. The germline CDR1 and CDR2 sequences are SEHNR and FQNEAQ (reference sequence). The CDR3 DNA reads TGTGCCAGCAGCCCAAGACAGGGAGTCTCTGGGGCCAACGTCCTGACTTTC. This translates into CASSPRQGVSGANVLTF.

The V gene is TRBV28, the J gene TRBJ2-3; 7 nucleotides line up with TRBD2. V gave up 5 bases and J gave up 10 bases; unmatched junction bases: 12. The CDR3 runs 14 residues. Germline values: CDR1 MDHEN, CDR2 SYDVKM. The chain's CDR3 is CASSPGGSASPQYF. The CDR3 DNA reads TGTGCCAGCAGTCCGGGCGGGAGTGCTTCGCCGCAGTATTTT.

The V call is TRBV6-1, the J call TRBJ2-7; D remains ambiguous. Trimming removed 3 bases at V and 2 bases at J, with 8 bases between. The CDR3 sequence is 13 residues long. Looked up from germline, CDR1 is MNHNS and CDR2 is SASEGT. The CDR3 here is CASSDPRTYEQYF. The CDR3, as DNA: TGTGCCAGCAGTGACCCGAGGACCTACGAGCAGTACTTC.

The table lists this clone with a few counts. This chain joins TRBV19 and TRBJ2-2; 10 nucleotides match TRBD1. The V gene end was trimmed by 4 bases and the J gene end by 4 bases; junction bases not matched to a gene: 6. The germline V gene encodes CDR1 LNHDA and CDR2 SQIVND (reference sequence). This CDR3 has 16 residues. CDR3 loop: CASSRGQGYGTGELFF. CDR3 DNA sequence: TGTGCCAGTAGTAGGGGACAGGGGTACGGCACCGGGGAGCTGTTTTTT.

This clone was observed a single time. The V gene is TRBV3-1 (or the pseudogene TRBV3-2), the J gene TRBJ1-4; D ambiguous. CDR1 is LGHDT, CDR2 YNNKEL, per germline (reference sequence). The V end was cut by 3 bases, the J end by 4 bases, with 12 bases between. The CDR3 consists of 15 residues. CDR3 in amino acids: CASSQKGGFNEKLFF. CDR3 DNA sequence: TGTGCCAGCAGCCAGAAGGGAGGGTTTAATGAAAAACTGTTTTTT.

The chain is built from TRBV7-3 and TRBJ2-7; a weak D match, TRBD2 (6 bases). The CDR3 extends over 15 amino acids. Germline-derived CDR1 and CDR2 are SGHTA and FQGTGA. V lost 2 bases to trimming and J lost 2 bases, with 13 bases between them. CDR3 residues: CASSLLSGLAYEQYF. In DNA form, the CDR3 reads TGTGCCAGCAGCTTACTTTCGGGACTCGCCTACGAGCAGTACTTC.

Only a few counts were recorded for this clone. The V gene is TRBV28, the J gene TRBJ2-5; D not certain. The CDR3 spans 14 residues. CDR1 is MDHEN, CDR2 SYDVKM, per germline. The germline V and J ends were trimmed by 3 bases and 5 bases, with 13 bases remaining between them. This CDR3 is CASSFGPLKETQYF. The CDR3 coding sequence is TGTGCCAGCAGTTTTGGGCCCCTAAAGGAGACCCAGTACTTC.

This clone was recorded only once. The chain couples TRBV6-6 to TRBJ1-5; 10 bases are a match to TRBD1. CDR1 MNHNY and CDR2 SVGAGI come from the germline V gene (reference sequence). CDR3 size: 15 residues. V was clipped by 2 bases and J by 7 bases; unmatched bases: 5. Here the CDR3 reads CASSYGGTGEQPQHF. The CDR3 bases are TGTGCCAGCAGTTACGGGGGGACAGGGGAACAGCCCCAGCATTTT.

The DNA for the CDR3 is TGTGCCAGCAGAACGGGACTAGGGACCGGGGAGCTGTTTTTT. Amino acids: CASRTGLGTGELFF. This chain uses TRBV7-3 with TRBJ2-2; 8 bases match TRBD2. The CDR3 has 14 residues. J gave up 5 bases and V 6 bases, and 5 bases lay outside the gene matches. Per the germline V gene, CDR1 is SGHTA and CDR2 is FQGTGA.

This sequence joins TRBV6-5 and TRBJ2-7, with 7 bases identical to TRBD1. V shed 5 bases, J shed 2 bases, and the junction held 9 bases outside the gene matches. Germline assignment: CDR1 MNHEY and CDR2 SVGAGI. CDR3 length: 15 amino acids. In DNA form, the CDR3 reads TGTGCCAGCAGTAGGGCCGGGACAGCTACCTACGAGCAGTACTTC. It yields the protein CASSRAGTATYEQYF.

This rearrangement joins TRBV10-3 to TRBJ2-2, with 15 bases lining up with TRBD2. After removal of 6 bases from V and 7 bases from J, the junction contained 6 bases not matched to a gene. The CDR3 runs to 16 residues. Germline CDR1 is ENHRY and CDR2 is SYGVKD. Written as DNA, the CDR3 is TGTGCCATCAGGGGACTAGCGGGGGGCGGAGTCGGGGAGCTGTTTTTT. Amino acid sequence: CAIRGLAGGGVGELFF.

V gene TRBV19 combines with J gene TRBJ2-7; 8 bases agree with TRBD2. V trimming: 5 bases; J trimming: 4 bases; junction bases outside the gene matches: 10. CDR1 LNHDA and CDR2 SQIVND come from the germline V gene (reference sequence). The CDR3 totals 15 residues. The CDR3 is CASSDPSGSKYEQYF. CDR3 bases: TGTGCCAGTAGTGACCCCAGCGGGAGTAAGTACGAGCAGTACTTC.

The V call is TRBV5-6, the J call TRBJ2-1; 14 nucleotides agree with TRBD2. This CDR3 is 16 amino acids long. V gave up 4 bases and J gave up 4 bases; unmatched junction bases: 4. Germline values: CDR1 SGHDT, CDR2 YYEEEE. CDR3 in DNA: TGTGCCAGCAGCCAACGGACTAGCGGGAGGTACAATGAGCAGTTCTTC. It translates to CASSQRTSGRYNEQFF. The entire variable domain, with the rest obtained from reference TRBV5-6 and TRBJ2-1, is as follows: DAGVTQSPTHLIKTRGQQVTLRCSPKSGHDTVSWYQQALGQGPQFIFQYYEEEERQRGNFPDRFSGHQFPNYSSELNVNALLLGDSALYLCASSQRTSGRYNEQFFGPGTRLTVL.

V is TRBV7-9 and J is TRBJ2-7; D ambiguous. CDR1 and CDR2 from the germline V gene are SEHNR and FQNEAQ (reference sequence). The CDR3 loop spans 13 amino acids. V was pared by 3 bases and J by 3 bases, with 9 bases between. CDR3 region: CASSFQEHYEQYF. The DNA for the CDR3 is TGTGCCAGCAGCTTCCAGGAACACTACGAGCAGTACTTC.